One sample yielded the 26 T cell receptor beta chains listed below, sequenced in a study of shared T cell receptors in the human thymus. The protocol was immunoSEQ multiplex PCR, while the TCRdb copy is restricted to in-frame clones and leaves out a portion. Of under 450,000 clones in the sample, roughly 94% are singletons; the top ten hold approximately 0.02%. The sequencing input was thymocytes. These receptors were obtained from a human donor.

This clone was seen just once. The J gene is TRBJ2-2, the V gene TRBV7-9; D not certain. This CDR3 spans 10 amino acids. CDR1 is SEHNR and CDR2 is FQNEAQ in the germline V gene (reference sequence). V was trimmed by 11 bases and J by 3 bases, leaving 4 bases between them. Here the CDR3 DNA reads TGTGCCCCCGACACCGGGGAGCTGTTTTTT. The encoded protein is CAPDTGELFF. Using reference TRBV7-9 and TRBJ2-2 for the parts outside the CDR3, the full variable domain is DTGVSQNPRHKITKRGQNVTFRCDPISEHNRLYWYRQTLGQGPEFLTYFQNEAQLEKSRLLSDRFSAERPKGSFSTLEIQRTEQGDSAMYLCAPDTGELFFGEGSRLTVL.

As for this clone: One end of the junction does not line up with germline, which may come from a read error. The CDR3 here is CATSRAGGGNYGYTF. The CDR3 DNA follows: TGTGCCACCAGCAGAGCGGGGGGGGGTAACTACGGCTACACCTTC. This chain uses TRBV15 with TRBJ1-2; D perhaps matches TRBD1 (5 bases). The germline V gene has CDR1 LNHNV and CDR2 YYDKDF (reference sequence). The CDR3 is made up of 15 amino acids.

The chain recombines TRBV30 with TRBJ1-1; D is undetermined. Germline V gene lookup returns CDR1 GTSNPN and CDR2 SVGIG (reference sequence). The CDR3 runs to 13 residues. V lost 4 bases and J lost 3, with 12 bases in between. This chain's CDR3 is CAWTEGADTEAFF. Written as DNA, the CDR3 is TGTGCCTGGACAGAGGGAGCGGACACTGAAGCTTTCTTT.

CDR3 in DNA: TGTGCCAGCAGCCTCCGGACTAGCGGGTACTACGAGCAGTACTTC. This gives the protein CASSLRTSGYYEQYF. This sequence joins TRBV7-8 and TRBJ2-7; 11 bases fit TRBD2. Germline V lookup: CDR1 SGHVS, CDR2 FQNEAQ. V lost 5 bases and J lost 3; bases outside the gene matches: 6. CDR3 length: 15 amino acids.

The chain joins TRBV30 to TRBJ1-5; 9 nucleotides agree with TRBD1. The V gene's germline CDR1 is GTSNPN and CDR2 SVGIG (reference sequence). The CDR3 is 18 amino acids. V was clipped by 2 bases and J by 2 bases; unmatched bases: 13. The DNA for the CDR3 is TGTGCCTGGAGTTCTAACAAGATAACAGGGGGCGGCAATCAGCCCCAGCATTTT. Translated: CAWSSNKITGGGNQPQHF.

The chain has TRBV28 and TRBJ2-7; 7 bases agree with TRBD1. Germline V CDR1 and CDR2: MDHEN, SYDVKM. V shed 2 bases and J 7 bases; nucleotides not matched to a gene: 8. The CDR3 has 14 amino acids. The CDR3 reads CASSLDRVLKEQYF. DNA of the CDR3: TGTGCCAGCAGTTTAGACAGGGTCCTGAAAGAGCAGTACTTC.

The V gene is TRBV25-1, the J gene TRBJ2-7; no clear D gene. This CDR3 spans 10 amino acids. V was trimmed by 4 bases and J by 5 bases, leaving 3 bases between them. Germline V gene data show CDR1 as MGHDK and CDR2 as SYGVNS. CDR3 loop: CASSGDEQYF. The CDR3, as DNA: TGTGCCAGCAGTGGGGACGAGCAGTACTTC.

The chain joins TRBV30 to TRBJ1-1; D unresolved. Per the germline V gene, CDR1 is GTSNPN and CDR2 is SVGIG (reference sequence). Trimming removed 1 base from V and 2 bases from J, with 14 bases in between. The CDR3 is 15 amino acids. CDR3 DNA: TGTGCCTGGAGTGGGCTAGGGCAGCCAAACACTGAAGCTTTCTTT. Translated: CAWSGLGQPNTEAFF.

The gene calls are TRBV14 and TRBJ2-7; D is unclear. With 1 base removed from V and 9 bases from J, the gap between germline ends came to 16 bases. CDR3 length: 14 amino acids. Germline CDR1 and CDR2: SGHDN and FVKESK. This CDR3 is CASSQVPFPGGQYF. The DNA of the CDR3 is TGTGCCAGCAGCCAAGTTCCCTTTCCGGGCGGGCAGTACTTC. Drawing the rest from reference TRBV14 and TRBJ2-7, the complete variable domain is EAGVTQFPSHSVIEKGQTVTLRCDPISGHDNLYWYRRVMGKEIKFLLHFVKESKQDESGMPNNRFLAERTGGTYSTLKVQPAELEDSGVYFCASSQVPFPGGQYFGPGTRLTVT.

The chain carries TRBV29-1 and TRBJ1-3; no reliable D call. V lost 7 bases, J lost 4 bases, and 8 bases lay in between. CDR3 size: 11 residues. The germline V gene has CDR1 SQVTM and CDR2 ANQGSEA. The CDR3 region has the DNA TGCAGCGCTAGACGGGGAAACACCATATATTTT. Protein product: CSARRGNTIYF.

This chain uses TRBV4-2 with TRBJ2-5, with 8 bases lining up with TRBD1. Unmatched junction bases numbered 7, after V lost 4 bases and J lost 3 bases. This CDR3 has 15 amino acids. The germline V gene has CDR1 LGHNA and CDR2 YNFKEQ. In DNA form, the CDR3 reads TGTGCCAGCAGCCCCGGACAGGGCAGTGAAGAGACCCAGTACTTC. Its protein product is CASSPGQGSEETQYF.

The chain recombines TRBV27 with TRBJ2-1, with D possibly matching TRBD1 (6 bases). The V end was cut by 5 bases, the J end by 7 bases, with 18 bases between. Germline values: CDR1 MNHEY, CDR2 SMNVEV (reference sequence). This CDR3 is 15 amino acids long. The CDR3 loop is CASSPQGKGLNEQFF. The CDR3, as DNA: TGTGCCAGCAGTCCCCAGGGGAAGGGGTTGAATGAGCAGTTCTTC.

V is TRBV13 and J is TRBJ2-5, with 12 bases fitting TRBD2. This CDR3 spans 18 amino acids. Germline CDR1 PRHDT, CDR2 FYEKMQ (reference sequence). J gave up 5 bases and V 5 bases, and 15 bases lay outside the gene matches. The chain's CDR3 is CASSQTSGSSPRVETQYF. The CDR3 DNA reads as TGTGCCAGCAGCCAGACTAGCGGGAGTAGTCCCCGGGTGGAGACCCAGTACTTC.

The chain has TRBV28 and TRBJ2-7; unclear D gene. Germline V lookup: CDR1 MDHEN, CDR2 SYDVKM. CDR3 length: 19 amino acids. The V end lost 3 bases, the J end lost 2 bases, and 26 bases lay between the germline ends. The CDR3: CASSLKGTRITNPAYEQYF. CDR3 nucleotides: TGTGCCAGCAGTTTGAAGGGAACCCGAATAACGAACCCCGCCTACGAGCAGTACTTC.

This rearrangement joins TRBV5-8 to TRBJ1-4; D may be TRBD1 (6 bases). CDR3 size: 16 residues. Germline V gives CDR1 SGHTS, CDR2 YDEGEE. V shed 2 bases and J shed 8 bases, with 19 bases lying between them. The CDR3 reads CASSFRVRGGNEKLFF. The CDR3 DNA sequence: TGTGCCAGCAGCTTTAGGGTGAGGGGGGGAAACGAAAAACTGTTTTTT.

This clone was recorded once. The chain carries TRBV28 and TRBJ2-2; maybe TRBD2 (6 bases). The CDR3 totals 16 residues. Germline V gene data show CDR1 as MDHEN and CDR2 as SYDVKM. V lost 3 bases and J lost 6, with 17 bases in between. The CDR3 here is CASSFGVEGGSGELFF. The CDR3 DNA sequence: TGTGCCAGCAGTTTCGGGGTGGAGGGAGGATCCGGGGAGCTGTTTTTT.

This clone appeared once. The rearrangement joins TRBV5-4 to TRBJ1-4; possibly TRBD1 for D (6 bases). From germline, CDR1 is SGHNT and CDR2 YYREEE (reference sequence). The CDR3 runs 20 residues. V lost 4 bases and J 0 bases, leaving 25 bases between the germline ends. CDR3 nucleotides: TGTGCCAGCAGCCCAATGACAGGCCGGGGGGGGTGGCCAACTAATGAAAAACTGTTTTTT. Translating gives CASSPMTGRGGWPTNEKLFF.

V and J are TRBV7-2 and TRBJ2-7; D tentatively reads TRBD1 or TRBD2 (7 bases each). Germline V gives CDR1 SGHTA, CDR2 FQGNSA. Trimming stripped 0 bases from V and 4 bases from J, with 13 bases between. The CDR3 loop spans 15 amino acids. The CDR3 spells CASSLAPGGGYEQYF. CDR3 coding DNA: TGTGCCAGCAGCTTAGCGCCAGGGGGGGGTTACGAGCAGTACTTC.

The rearrangement uses TRBV27 and TRBJ2-7; unclear D gene. V lost 4 bases to trimming and J lost 2 bases, with 3 bases between them. The length of the CDR3 is 11 residues. Looked up from germline, CDR1 is MNHEY and CDR2 is SMNVEV (reference sequence). The CDR3 sequence is CASSWAYEQYF. The DNA for the CDR3 is TGTGCCAGCAGTTGGGCCTACGAGCAGTACTTC.

This clone was recorded once. This rearrangement joins TRBV27 to TRBJ2-2; weak D call: TRBD2 (5 bases). CDR1 and CDR2 (germline): MNHEY, SMNVEV (reference sequence). With 6 bases removed from V and 3 bases from J, the gap between germline ends came to 14 bases. This CDR3 region has 15 residues. The CDR3 DNA follows: TGTGCCAGCAGCGGAGGTGGTCTTTACACCGGGGAGCTGTTTTTT. It yields the protein CASSGGGLYTGELFF.

The rearrangement links TRBV19 to TRBJ1-1; D ambiguous. The CDR3 is made up of 14 amino acids. V was pared by 0 bases and J by 1 base, with 6 bases between. Germline V lookup: CDR1 LNHDA, CDR2 SQIVND (reference sequence). This CDR3 reads CASSIDWGNTEAFF. Here the CDR3 DNA reads TGTGCCAGTAGTATAGATTGGGGGAACACTGAAGCTTTCTTT. The full variable domain, completed using reference TRBV19 and TRBJ1-1, is DGGITQSPKYLFRKEGQNVTLSCEQNLNHDAMYWYRQDPGQGLRLIYYSQIVNDFQKGDIAEGYSVSREKKESFPLTVTSAQKNPTAFYLCASSIDWGNTEAFFGQGTRLTVV.

The genes are TRBV7-2 and TRBJ2-5, with 11 bases that match TRBD2. The CDR3 has 18 residues. The trim removed 1 base at V and 5 bases at J, leaving 12 bases unmatched. Germline values: CDR1 SGHTA, CDR2 FQGNSA. The CDR3 DNA sequence: TGTGCCAGCAGCTTAGAGACTACTAGCGGGAGAGGGGGCGAGACCCAGTACTTC. It is translated as CASSLETTSGRGGETQYF.

The chain combines TRBV27 with TRBJ2-3, with D perhaps matching TRBD2 (5 bases). Per the germline V gene, CDR1 is MNHEY and CDR2 is SMNVEV (reference sequence). Trimming took off 5 bases at V and 5 bases at J, with 11 bases between the two ends. The CDR3 sequence is 13 residues long. CDR3 sequence reads: CASSRLAGDTQYF. The CDR3 DNA sequence: TGTGCCAGCAGTCGTCTGGCGGGAGATACGCAGTATTTT.

The chain couples TRBV30 to TRBJ1-1; the D is unclear. Germline V CDR1 and CDR2: GTSNPN, SVGIG (reference sequence). V was cut by 1 base and J by 1 base, with 10 bases left in between. CDR3 length: 14 amino acids. The CDR3 is CAWSGRRQNTEAFF. CDR3 in DNA: TGTGCCTGGAGTGGGCGCCGACAGAACACTGAAGCTTTCTTT.

V is TRBV4-3 and J is TRBJ1-2; the D gene is possibly TRBD1 (6 bases). Germline lookup yields CDR1 LGHNA and CDR2 YSLEER. This CDR3 has 16 amino acids. The V end was cut by 0 bases, the J end by 4 bases, with 15 bases between. CDR3 DNA sequence: TGCGCCAGCAGCCAAGATCGACGGGGGCTGGTCTATGGCTACACCTTC. This gives the protein CASSQDRRGLVYGYTF.

V and J are TRBV28 and TRBJ2-7, with D perhaps matching TRBD1 or TRBD2 (5 bases each). The germline V and J ends were trimmed by 3 bases and 3 bases, with 15 bases remaining between them. The CDR3 runs 15 residues. The germline CDR1 and CDR2 sequences are MDHEN and SYDVKM. This CDR3 reads CASSFRVGTLYEQYF. In DNA form, the CDR3 reads TGTGCCAGCAGTTTCAGGGTTGGGACGCTCTACGAGCAGTACTTC.